A selection of T cell receptor beta chains follows, all from one sample in a study of blood T cell repertoires in COVID-19. Here immunoSEQ multiplex PCR was the method, and the copy in TCRdb shows in-frame clones only, minus some. The repertoire has 64,000 or so clones, 70% to 80% of them found once; the top ten carry about 8.9%. Input material: peripheral blood. The receptors originated from a human donor in a cohort sampled during active COVID-19. Each CDR3 is given without its conserved first and last residue. Fields, in order: V gene, CDR3 protein.

TRBV29-1 | SVEEQNSYEQY
TRBV2 | ATDSTGFNEKLF
TRBV27 | ASSLRGWLNTEAF
TRBV7-9 | ASSSGEGGPTYEQY
TRBV19 | ASSNQRGSGGDTGELF
TRBV6-1 | ASGGAPIKLNYGYT
TRBV6-2/TRBV6-3 | ASTPLLDLPHEQF
TRBV7-9 | ASSLDSSPLH
TRBV19 | ASSITRADYGYT
TRBV28 | ASSLEPIRALGNQPQH
TRBV19 | ASSPLLRGEQY
TRBV28 | ASSAPRGTYEQY
TRBV4-2 | ASSQGGTANTEAF
TRBV19 | ASRDSYINPNEQF
TRBV20-1 | SAAGHQPQH
TRBV20-1 | SARVGGTQY
TRBV19 | ASRTLEGYGYT
TRBV7-2 | ASSRRTGGFSYEQY
TRBV4-3 | ASSRPRREIDTQY
TRBV4-1 | ASSQGGEGIQQY
TRBV9 | ASSDHRVTGELF
TRBV11-3 | ASSQDGTSGGEQY
TRBV6-5 | ASSLQGFGEKLF
TRBV28 | ASSSGTSGSLYTQY
TRBV14 | ASSAQGWGEQF
TRBV15 | ATSAWDRGVGYT
TRBV18 | ASATGGGSDEQY
TRBV19 | ASSADKQQY
TRBV9 | ASSVGTSGTGTDTQY
TRBV5-4 | ASGGRNYNEQF
TRBV10-2 | ASSERFTGTSGTSTDTQY
TRBV7-9 | ASSLEGAGGGNEQY
TRBV10-3 | AIRPLGASYEQY
TRBV19 | ASSIVRGSGYT
TRBV6-4 | ASSEGAGAVDEQF
TRBV28 | ASSLWGDRGEQY
TRBV27 | ASSLSGLAGGFGELF
TRBV4-3 | ASSQEVDLRSYEQY
TRBV7-9 | ASSLERSTDTQY
TRBV23-1 | ASSQIKRHKNTEAF
TRBV5-1 | ASSLRAGVADTQY
TRBV7-2 | ASSLAGLAPLLADTQY
TRBV28 | ASSLLSGGGEQY